Listed here are 22 T cell receptor beta chains from one sample, sequenced in a study of cytomegalovirus exposure and HLA in healthy donors. 13 Jbeta primers and 60 Vbeta primers were used for the PCR. Using immunoSEQ multiplex PCR, the repertoire was profiled, and TCRdb retains in-frame clones only, with some absent. This repertoire shows tens of thousands of clones, around 85% found once; its top ten account for about 1.2%. Sequencing was carried out using PBMCs. These receptors were obtained from a girl aged 2 to 10 in good health and CMV-seropositive.

V gene TRBV9 combines with J gene TRBJ2-1; D is perhaps TRBD2 (6 bases). Per the germline V gene, CDR1 is SGDLS and CDR2 is YYNGEE. Trimming removed 3 bases from V and 7 bases from J, with 14 bases in between. This CDR3 spans 14 amino acids. The CDR3 spells CASSGSREVNEQFF. The CDR3 nucleotides read TGTGCCAGCAGCGGAAGCAGGGAGGTTAATGAGCAGTTCTTC.

This clone was seen just once. The CDR3 DNA sequence: TGTGCCAGCAGGGGATTGGGGCAGGGCTCCTACGAGCAGTACTTC. Encoded protein: CASRGLGQGSYEQYF. The chain links TRBV6-5 to TRBJ2-7; possible D gene TRBD1, 5 bases. Trimming shortened V by 6 bases and J by 0 bases, and 15 bases separated the two germline ends. This CDR3 spans 15 amino acids. From germline, CDR1 is MNHEY and CDR2 SVGAGI.

The rearrangement links TRBV19 to TRBJ1-5; 7 bases are a match to TRBD1. From germline, CDR1 is LNHDA and CDR2 SQIVND (reference sequence). CDR3 length: 16 amino acids. The junction had 5 bases not matched to a gene; V was cut back by 3 bases and J by 0 bases. The DNA of the CDR3 is TGTGCCAGTAGTATGAATGGGACAGCTAGCAATCAGCCCCAGCATTTT. Residues: CASSMNGTASNQPQHF.

This clone turned up a few times. This chain joins TRBV5-5 and TRBJ2-7; 11 bases map to TRBD2. Per the germline V gene, CDR1 is SGHKS and CDR2 is YYEKEE (reference sequence). The V and J ends lost 2 bases and 5 bases, in that order; junction bases with no gene match: 12. The CDR3 covers 17 residues. The CDR3 DNA reads as TGTGCCAGCAGCTTCCTAGCGGGAGGAACGTATAACCACGAGCAGTACTTC. Its protein product is CASSFLAGGTYNHEQYF.

This sequence joins TRBV30 and TRBJ2-4; D not certain. V lost 1 base to trimming and J lost 4 bases, with 2 bases between them. The CDR3 is 11 residues long. Germline V gene sequence: CDR1 GTSNPN, CDR2 SVGIG (reference sequence). CDR3 loop: CAWSAKNIQYF. CDR3 bases: TGTGCCTGGAGTGCTAAAAACATTCAGTACTTC. Combining the CDR3 with reference TRBV30 and TRBJ2-4 gives the whole variable domain SQTIHQWPATLVQPVGSPLSLECTVEGTSNPNLYWYRQAAGRGLQLLFYSVGIGQISSEVPQNLSASRPQDRQFILSSKKLLLSDSGFYLCAWSAKNIQYFGAGTRLSVL.

The rearrangement joins TRBV28 to TRBJ2-3, with D maybe TRBD2 (6 bases). The V end was cut by 5 bases, the J end by 4 bases, with 28 bases between. This CDR3 is 19 amino acids long. Per germline, CDR1 MDHEN and CDR2 SYDVKM. For the CDR3, the DNA is TGTGCCAGCAGTCCCCAATCTCCCAGCGGCGGGACCAATCCAGATACGCAGTATTTT. It encodes CASSPQSPSGGTNPDTQYF. The whole variable domain, filled in from reference TRBV28 and TRBJ2-3, reads DVKVTQSSRYLVKRTGEKVFLECVQDMDHENMFWYRQDPGLGLRLIYFSYDVKMKEKGDIPEGYSVSREKKERFSLILESASTNQTSMYLCASSPQSPSGGTNPDTQYFGPGTRLTVL.

The rearrangement joins TRBV10-3 to TRBJ2-1, with a weak D call TRBD2 (6 bases). The germline CDR1 and CDR2 sequences are ENHRY and SYGVKD. Trimming left V 2 bases short and J 3 bases short, with 14 bases between. The CDR3 has 16 residues. The CDR3: CAISEPGTRNYNEQFF. CDR3 DNA sequence: TGTGCCATCAGTGAGCCGGGGACTCGGAACTACAATGAGCAGTTCTTC.

This sequence joins TRBV6-5 and TRBJ1-5; D gene uncertain. Trimming stripped 0 bases from V and 0 bases from J, with 6 bases between. This CDR3 region has 15 residues. CDR1 MNHEY and CDR2 SVGAGI come from the germline V gene. The CDR3 sequence is CASSYSRSSNQPQHF. The CDR3 nucleotides are TGTGCCAGCAGTTACTCCCGTAGTAGCAATCAGCCCCAGCATTTT.

In the case of this clone: At one end the junction does not follow the germline gene, possibly because of a read error. The V and J genes are TRBV6-1 and TRBJ2-7; tentatively, D is TRBD1 (6 bases). Germline CDR1 and CDR2: MNHNS and SASEGT. This CDR3 contains 11 residues. CDR3 loop: CASDERGGEHF. As DNA, the CDR3 is TGTGCCAGCGATGAACGAGGGGGAGAGCACTTC.

This clone turned up a few times. V usage is TRBV7-2 and J usage is TRBJ1-5, with D hard to call. V was trimmed by 3 bases and J by 0 bases, leaving 12 bases between them. This CDR3 has 16 residues. Germline V CDR1 and CDR2: SGHTA, FQGNSA. The CDR3 region is CASSLETGYSNQPQHF. The CDR3 region has the DNA TGTGCCAGCAGCTTGGAGACCGGTTATAGCAATCAGCCCCAGCATTTT.

V and J are TRBV19 and TRBJ2-7; TRBD2 is a possible D gene (5 bases). This CDR3 has 14 residues. V was cut by 3 bases and J by 1 base, with 10 bases left in between. CDR1 LNHDA and CDR2 SQIVND come from the germline V gene (reference sequence). This chain's CDR3 is CASSIYEGSYEQYF. CDR3 sequence (DNA): TGTGCCAGTAGTATTTACGAGGGTTCCTACGAGCAGTACTTC.

The rearrangement joins TRBV4-2 to TRBJ2-1, with 7 positions matching TRBD2. Per the germline V gene, CDR1 is LGHNA and CDR2 is YNFKEQ. Trimming took 4 bases from V and 6 from J; bases not matched to a gene: 9. CDR3 length: 15 residues. This chain's CDR3 is CASSRLEGGPNEQFF. The DNA of the CDR3 is TGTGCCAGCAGCCGCCTCGAGGGAGGGCCCAATGAGCAGTTCTTC.

V and J are TRBV6-1 and TRBJ2-6; 7 nucleotides match TRBD1. The V segment lost 8 bases and the J segment 4 bases; nucleotides outside the gene matches: 8. CDR3 size: 15 residues. CDR1 is MNHNS, CDR2 SASEGT, per germline. The CDR3 nucleotides are TGTGCCAGCGGGGACAGCCTGTCCGGGGCCAACGTCCTGACTTTC. This translates into CASGDSLSGANVLTF.

This rearrangement joins TRBV7-9 to TRBJ2-7; D might be TRBD2 (6 bases). The CDR3 totals 14 residues. With 5 bases removed from V and 7 bases from J, the gap between germline ends came to 18 bases. CDR1 and CDR2 from the germline V gene are SEHNR and FQNEAQ (reference sequence). The CDR3, as DNA: TGTGCCAGCAGCCACGGTCGGGAGCCGTGGGAGCAGTACTTC. Protein product: CASSHGREPWEQYF. The whole variable domain, filled in from reference TRBV7-9 and TRBJ2-7, reads DTGVSQNPRHKITKRGQNVTFRCDPISEHNRLYWYRQTLGQGPEFLTYFQNEAQLEKSRLLSDRFSAERPKGSFSTLEIQRTEQGDSAMYLCASSHGREPWEQYFGPGTRLTVT.

The sample holds a few counts of this clone. The chain uses TRBV2 and TRBJ2-7; 7 bases are a match to TRBD1. V was pared by 0 bases and J by 2 bases, with 10 bases of the junction left unmatched. From germline, CDR1 is SNHLY and CDR2 FYNNEI. This CDR3 contains 17 residues. The CDR3 is CASSEALPGGLAYEQYF. The CDR3 coding sequence is TGTGCCAGCAGTGAAGCGCTTCCAGGGGGTCTGGCCTACGAGCAGTACTTC.

This chain joins TRBV4-1 and TRBJ2-5, with D maybe TRBD2 (7 bases). V lost 2 bases, J lost 9 bases, and 13 bases lay in between. This CDR3 spans 13 amino acids. In germline, CDR1 is MGHRA, CDR2 YSYEKL. In nucleotides, the CDR3 is TGCGCCAGCAGCCAAAGGGGGGGGGATCCCCAGTACTTC. As protein: CASSQRGGDPQYF.

The chain has TRBV30 and TRBJ2-1; 10 bases fit TRBD2. Germline V lookup: CDR1 GTSNPN, CDR2 SVGIG (reference sequence). The CDR3 runs 15 residues. J was trimmed by 2 bases and V by 4 bases; bases with no gene match: 5. CDR3 loop: CAWIPLAGPYNEQFF. The CDR3 DNA is TGTGCCTGGATCCCACTAGCGGGACCCTACAATGAGCAGTTCTTC.

Written as DNA, the CDR3 is TGTGCCAGTAGTAAAAGACTAGCGGGGGGTTGGTGGAATGAGCAGTTCTTC. This codes for CASSKRLAGGWWNEQFF. This chain uses TRBV19 with TRBJ2-1; the match to TRBD2 covers 13 bases. V was pared by 4 bases and J by 7 bases, with 10 bases of the junction left unmatched. The CDR3 loop spans 17 amino acids. Germline V gene sequence: CDR1 LNHDA, CDR2 SQIVND (reference sequence).

The chain combines TRBV5-6 with TRBJ1-1; a possible D gene is TRBD1 (6 bases). Trimming cost V 5 bases and J 8 bases, with 13 bases left between them. CDR3 length: 12 residues. Germline V gene sequence: CDR1 SGHDT, CDR2 YYEEEE. CDR3 in amino acids: CASSWGTGEAFF. The CDR3 DNA reads as TGTGCCAGCAGTTGGGGAACAGGGGAAGCTTTCTTT.

The table lists this clone with a count of one. The genes are TRBV5-1 and TRBJ2-1; 10 bases line up with TRBD2. Losses at the gene ends were 2 bases for V and 5 bases for J; bases not matched to a gene: 1. The CDR3 spans 14 residues. Germline V gene lookup returns CDR1 SGHRS and CDR2 YFSETQ. CDR3 bases: TGCGCCAGCAGCTTAGCGGGAGGGGACAATGAGCAGTTCTTC. It codes for CASSLAGGDNEQFF.

The chain couples TRBV7-6 to TRBJ1-3; D call uncertain. The CDR3 contains 15 residues. The V end was cut by 1 base, the J end by 1 base, with 8 bases between. Germline V gene lookup returns CDR1 SGHVS and CDR2 FNYEAQ. For the CDR3, the DNA is TGTGCCAGCAGCTTAGACCGGACTTCTGGAAACACCATATATTTT. Translating it yields CASSLDRTSGNTIYF.

This chain connects TRBV2 to TRBJ1-2; 7 nucleotides align to TRBD1. V dropped 5 bases and J dropped 5; count of bases not matched to a gene: 11. This CDR3 region has 15 residues. Germline V gene data show CDR1 as SNHLY and CDR2 as FYNNEI. This CDR3 is CASSSRQGREYGYTF. In DNA, the CDR3 is TGTGCCAGCAGTTCGAGACAGGGTAGGGAATATGGCTACACCTTC. Based on the CDR3 plus reference TRBV2 and TRBJ1-2, the full variable domain is EPEVTQTPSHQVTQMGQEVILRCVPISNHLYFYWYRQILGQKVEFLVSFYNNEISEKSEIFDDQFSVERPDGSNFTLKIRSTKLEDSAMYFCASSSRQGREYGYTFGSGTRLTVV.